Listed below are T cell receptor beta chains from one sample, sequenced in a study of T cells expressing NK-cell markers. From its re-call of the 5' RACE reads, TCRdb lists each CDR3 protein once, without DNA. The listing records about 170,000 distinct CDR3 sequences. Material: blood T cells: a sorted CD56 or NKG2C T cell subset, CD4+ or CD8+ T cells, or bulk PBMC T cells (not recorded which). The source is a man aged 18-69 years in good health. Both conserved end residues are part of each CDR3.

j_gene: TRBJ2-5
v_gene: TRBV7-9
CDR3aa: CASSVRDDYWETQYF

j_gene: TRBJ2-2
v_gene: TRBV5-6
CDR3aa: CASSSWTGRNTGELFF

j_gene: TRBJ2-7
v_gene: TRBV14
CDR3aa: CASSPRGQRGYEQYF

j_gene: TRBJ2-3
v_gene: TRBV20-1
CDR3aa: CSAGAPGLAGLRSTDTQYF

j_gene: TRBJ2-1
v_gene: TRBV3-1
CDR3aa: CASSQTGTTTSGSYNEQFF

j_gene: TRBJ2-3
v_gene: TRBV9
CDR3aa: CASSPGAGGTRDTQYF

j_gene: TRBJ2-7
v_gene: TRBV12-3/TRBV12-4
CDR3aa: CASSLYPREGTYEQYF

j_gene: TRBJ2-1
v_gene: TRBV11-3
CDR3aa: CASSLAGDRRDDEQFF

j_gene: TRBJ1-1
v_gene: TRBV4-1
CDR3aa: CASSQPYRGNTEAFF

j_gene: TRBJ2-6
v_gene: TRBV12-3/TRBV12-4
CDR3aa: CASTPRGASSGANVLTF

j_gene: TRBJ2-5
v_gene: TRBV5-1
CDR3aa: CASSFSGQGGETQYF

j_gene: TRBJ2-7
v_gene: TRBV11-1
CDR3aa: CASSPTGGSYEQYF

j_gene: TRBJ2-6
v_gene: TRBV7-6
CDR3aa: CASSSFTGANVLTF

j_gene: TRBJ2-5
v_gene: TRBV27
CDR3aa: CASSFPGQAGTQYF

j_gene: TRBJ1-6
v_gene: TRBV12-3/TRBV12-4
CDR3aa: CASSRDRANSPLHF

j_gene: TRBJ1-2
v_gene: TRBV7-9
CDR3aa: CASAGAPPRDGYTF

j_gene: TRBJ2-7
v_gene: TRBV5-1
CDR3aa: CASRPGQGAITYEQYF

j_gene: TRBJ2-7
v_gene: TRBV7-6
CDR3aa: CASSLDPPAGGSYEQYF

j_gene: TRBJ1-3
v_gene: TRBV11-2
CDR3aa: CASSLGGDGNTIYF

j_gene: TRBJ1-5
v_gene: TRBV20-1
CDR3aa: CSARDLGAADNQPQHF

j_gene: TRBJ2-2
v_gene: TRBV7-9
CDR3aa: CASSRTGGRTGELFF

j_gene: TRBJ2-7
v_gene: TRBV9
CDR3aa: CASSTSTGSSYEQYF

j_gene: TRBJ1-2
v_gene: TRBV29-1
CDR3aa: CSVERGSYGYTF

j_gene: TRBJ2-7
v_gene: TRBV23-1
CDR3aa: CASSQTRQGADEQYF

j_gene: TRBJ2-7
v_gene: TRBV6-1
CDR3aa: CASSDFQASSYEQYF

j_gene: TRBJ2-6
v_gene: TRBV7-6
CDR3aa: CASSLEVKGANVLTF

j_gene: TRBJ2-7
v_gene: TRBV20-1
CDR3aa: CSATTPSGMKSYEQYF

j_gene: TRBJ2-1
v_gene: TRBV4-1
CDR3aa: CASSQKHLQERYNEQFF

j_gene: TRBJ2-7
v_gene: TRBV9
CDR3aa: CASSVGGGLYEQYF

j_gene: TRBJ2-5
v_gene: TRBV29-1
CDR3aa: CSVVATLAGGGPQETQYF

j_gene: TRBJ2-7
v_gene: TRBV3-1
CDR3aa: CASSPLAGSSYEQYF

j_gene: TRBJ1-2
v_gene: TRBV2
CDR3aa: CASRGRGLGYGYTF

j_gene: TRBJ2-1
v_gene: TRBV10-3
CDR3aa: CAISERVGTGAYNEQFF

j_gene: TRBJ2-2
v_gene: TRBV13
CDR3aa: CASSLEMGEATGELFF

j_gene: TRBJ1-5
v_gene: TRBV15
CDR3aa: CATSRVTGVQPQHF

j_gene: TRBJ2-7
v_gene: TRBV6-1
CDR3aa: CASSGRTVIYEQYF

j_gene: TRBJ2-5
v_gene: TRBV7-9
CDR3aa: CASSAIGAYQETQYF

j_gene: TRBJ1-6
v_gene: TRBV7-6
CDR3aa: CASSPGTGEQIWYSPLHF

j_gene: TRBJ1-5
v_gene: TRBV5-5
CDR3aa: CASSLEGLGNQPQHF

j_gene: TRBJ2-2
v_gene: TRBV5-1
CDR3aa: CASSVEGWEITGELFF

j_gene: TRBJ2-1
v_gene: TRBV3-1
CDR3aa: CASSQVVRGGRFYNEQFF

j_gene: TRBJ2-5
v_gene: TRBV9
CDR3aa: CASSVGESTGGETQYF

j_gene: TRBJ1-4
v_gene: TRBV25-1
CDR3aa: CASLYNEKLFF

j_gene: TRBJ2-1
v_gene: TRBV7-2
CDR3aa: CASRPPTSGGAGNEQFF

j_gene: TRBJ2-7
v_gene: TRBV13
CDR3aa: CASSSRDGTVISYEQYF

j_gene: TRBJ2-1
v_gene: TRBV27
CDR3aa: CASSFPDGTMQFF

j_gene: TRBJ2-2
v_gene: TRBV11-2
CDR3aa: CASSLHGGGNTGELFF

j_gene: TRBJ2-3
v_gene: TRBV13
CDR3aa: CASSRTSGGYNTQYF

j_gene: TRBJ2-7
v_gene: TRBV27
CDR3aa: CASSPLAGGVREQYF

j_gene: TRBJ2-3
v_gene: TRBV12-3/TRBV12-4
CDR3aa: CASSFGFEGADTQYF

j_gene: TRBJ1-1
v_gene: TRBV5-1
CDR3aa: CASSLSTGAEAFF

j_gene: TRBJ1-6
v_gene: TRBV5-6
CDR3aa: CASSLVLRGLLNSPLHF